The source of this TCR beta chain is a study of CD8 T cells in ankylosing spondylitis. TCRdb re-derived calls from the 5' RACE reads in MiXCR, one entry per CDR3 protein. The repertoire holds a few hundred thousand distinct CDR3 sequences, with 15% to 25% as singletons. This clonotype originated in a male donor with ankylosing spondylitis or in good health (not recorded which). Material for sequencing was blood, either unsorted or a sorted T cell fraction (not recorded which).

CDR3 DNA: TGTGCCAGCAGCTGGGGCGCAGTCAACACCGGGGAGCTGTTTTTT. Translating gives CASSWGAVNTGELFF. V gene TRBV5-6 combines with J gene TRBJ2-2; tentative D call: TRBD1 (5 bases). Germline CDR1 is SGHDT and CDR2 is YYEEEE. The CDR3 is 15 amino acids. Trimming took 3 bases from V and 2 from J, leaving 11 bases between them.